Included here is one T cell receptor beta chain sequence, with context. Its specificity is unknown. The data derive from a study of CXCR3-negative and CXCR3-positive naive CD8 T cells. Study-level points and caveats: Relative to CXCR3-negative naive cells, CXCR3-positive naive cells had more hydrophobic TRB CDR3s. Whereas both naive subsets had comparably high diversity, memory CD8+ cells had much lower diversity.

Every individual CD8+ T cell subset underwent sorting in triplicate at approximately 280,000 cells apiece. CD45RO-CCR7+CD27+CD95- cells counted as naive CD8+ T cells. The study made its TRB cDNA libraries by 5' RACE, adding UMI labels. TCRdb reprocessed the 5' RACE reads and keeps a single row for each CDR3 protein, giving no DNA. The table counts over 8,000 distinct CDR3 sequences; approximately 1% lies in the top ten. CDR1 MNHEY and CDR2 SMNVEV come from the germline V gene (reference sequence). This CDR3 is 14 amino acids long. Source material: naive CXCR3- CD8+ T cells from blood. Subset of the sample: CD45RO-CCR7+CD27+CD95- naive CD8+ T cells lacking CXCR3 (TNR3-). The source of this sequence is a human donor in good health. Some clones in this sample may be carry-over from other donors' samples. V is TRBV27 and J is TRBJ1-2. The CDR3: CASSLLGENYGYTF.